Detailed here is one TCR beta chain. The record originates from a study of blood T cells in healthy people across ages. It was 8 to 10 milliliters of peripheral blood that were drawn from each donor. Sample-barcoded 5' priming and a J-beta primer mix drove a second PCR of roughly 6 to 12 cycles. TCRdb re-analysed the 5' RACE reads in MiXCR, keeping a single row per CDR3 protein. There are 780,000 or so distinct CDR3 sequences in the sample; about 25% occur only once, and 3.7% lies in the top ten. Another study also made use of these data, one on T cells of mothers and their children.

The sequencing sample was made of blood. The TCR sequence derives from a boy younger than 18 in good health.

The CDR3 reads CASSFSAVPSPSGGGNTIYF. In DNA, the CDR3 is TGTGCCAGCAGTTTCTCTGCGGTGCCCTCCCCGTCCGGAGGTGGAAACACCATATATTTT. The genes are TRBV27 and TRBJ1-3; D unresolved. Germline lookup yields CDR1 MNHEY and CDR2 SMNVEV (reference sequence). The length of the CDR3 is 20 residues. With 3 bases removed from V and 3 bases from J, the gap between germline ends came to 27 bases.